The sequence of this TCR beta chain was determined in a study of blood T cell repertoires in COVID-19. Study overall: The origin of the acute and convalescent COVID-19 samples was the United States, Italy and Spain.

CDR1 MNHEY and CDR2 SMNVEV come from the germline V gene (reference sequence). The V gene lost 3 bases and the J gene lost 0 bases, with 8 bases spanning the gap. The CDR3 sequence is 15 residues long. The protocol was immunoSEQ multiplex PCR, while the TCRdb copy is restricted to in-frame clones and leaves out a portion. The repertoire consists of about 310,000 clones, with around 87% occurring once and the leading ten covering 1%. The TCR comes from a man aged 50-60 years with active or convalescent COVID-19. The chain uses TRBV27 and TRBJ2-2; D is undetermined. Sample: peripheral blood. The CDR3 region is CASSFQFANTGELFF. CDR3 bases: TGTGCCAGCAGTTTCCAGTTTGCGAACACCGGGGAGCTGTTTTTT.